Below, 6 T cell receptor beta chains from the same sample are listed, as sequenced in a study of PD-1 blockade in classical Hodgkin lymphoma. Only in-frame clones appear in the TCRdb table, and some are missing; sequencing was by immunoSEQ multiplex PCR. The sample lists approximately 15,000 clones; approximately 80% were seen once. All trial patients relapsed after autologous stem cell transplantation. The sequencing here drew on peripheral blood mononuclear cells (PBMCs), taken at baseline. These receptors originate from a human donor with classical Hodgkin lymphoma.

This clone was seen a few times. The chain couples TRBV19 to TRBJ1-2; 7 nucleotides line up with TRBD1. The CDR3 contains 14 residues. In germline, CDR1 is LNHDA, CDR2 SQIVND (reference sequence). V was clipped by 3 bases and J by 5 bases; unmatched bases: 6. CDR3 amino acids: CASSIIGTEYGYTF. The CDR3 coding sequence is TGTGCCAGTAGTATCATCGGGACAGAGTATGGCTACACCTTC.

J is TRBJ2-5 and V is TRBV7-2, with 9 bases aligning to TRBD2. In germline, CDR1 is SGHTA, CDR2 FQGNSA. V shed 5 bases, J shed 5 bases, and the junction held 9 bases outside the gene matches. The CDR3 has 15 residues. CDR3 sequence reads: CASSPMRGGGETQYF. The CDR3 nucleotides are TGTGCCAGCAGCCCTATGCGGGGGGGTGGCGAGACCCAGTACTTC.

V and J are TRBV19 and TRBJ2-5, with 9 bases aligning to TRBD2. V was pared by 0 bases and J by 2 bases, with 4 bases of the junction left unmatched. This CDR3 is built from 16 residues. Looked up from germline, CDR1 is LNHDA and CDR2 is SQIVND (reference sequence). In nucleotides, the CDR3 is TGTGCCAGTAGTATAGATCTAGCGGGGATACAAGAGACCCAGTACTTC. This sequence encodes CASSIDLAGIQETQYF.

The rearrangement joins TRBV9 to TRBJ2-2, with 7 bases fitting TRBD2. The length of the CDR3 is 16 residues. CDR1 is SGDLS and CDR2 is YYNGEE in the germline V gene. V lost 3 bases to trimming and J lost 2 bases; unmatched junction nucleotides: 7. DNA of the CDR3: TGTGCCAGCAGCGCGACTAGCCGCCTCAACACCGGGGAGCTGTTTTTT. Translating gives CASSATSRLNTGELFF.

Here the CDR3 reads CASSVGQTFSYEQYF. In nucleotides, the CDR3 is TGTGCCAGCAGTGTGGGACAGACCTTCTCCTACGAGCAGTACTTC. The rearrangement links TRBV6-6 to TRBJ2-7; TRBD1 matches 7 bases. V lost 5 bases, J lost 0 bases, and 7 bases stayed unmatched. The CDR3 length is 15 residues. CDR1 is MNHNY, CDR2 SVGAGI, per germline (reference sequence).

V gene TRBV19 combines with J gene TRBJ2-5; no clear D gene. The CDR3 is 13 residues long. Trimming removed 5 bases from V and 5 bases from J, with 12 bases in between. From germline, CDR1 is LNHDA and CDR2 SQIVND (reference sequence). Here the CDR3 reads CASSVNREETQYF. The CDR3 DNA reads TGTGCCAGTAGTGTCAACAGAGAGGAGACCCAGTACTTC.